The sequence of this TCR beta chain was determined in a study of early T cells in non-severe SARS-CoV-2 infection listed by TCRdb under 2021. For the study in its entirety: Because TCR sequencing was done on bulk RNA from unsorted whole blood, the alpha and beta chains could not be paired. Paper-wide results and their limitations: VDJdb matching was skewed toward anti-spike CD8 responses and likely underestimated virus-specific expansions by missing private and CD4 specificities.

The study was a case-control design nested within a healthcare worker cohort in London, UK, with weekly nasopharyngeal swab PCR tests and blood sampling. Healthcare workers were recruited between 23 and 31 March 2020, during the week of the UK lockdown, and were followed weekly for up to roughly 15 weeks. Libraries were built with 5' RACE. The sequencer was a NextSeq 500. Unique molecular identifiers were attached to individual cDNA molecules in the TCR library protocol so that sequencing error and PCR bias could be corrected. Both TCR alpha and beta chains were sequenced, and tight co-correlation was observed between alpha and beta sequence abundances in each sample. The authors processed their data as follows. V gene, J gene and CDR3 annotation of TCR sequences was performed with Decombinator V4. Expanded TCRs were defined as changing significantly between any two time points under a Poisson model with p below 0.0001. TCR abundances were normalised to the total number of TCRs sequenced per sample and expressed as counts per million. TRAV1-2 paired with TRAJ12, TRAJ20 or TRAJ33 defined MAIT TCRs, while TRAV10 paired with TRAJ18 defined iNKT TCRs. VDJdb, accessed 1 November 2021, was searched for CMV, EBV and SARS-CoV-2 annotated TCRs, with TCRs annotated for multiple antigens excluded. The raw public data were reprocessed by TCRdb itself: fastp quality trimming at Q25, MiXCR clonotype calling, in-frame beta chains only. CDR3 protein duplicates are merged, each entry listing the most common genes and DNA. These V and J calls originate from TCRdb's pipeline instead of the authors' own analysis. This sample has some 25,000 distinct CDR3 sequences in its table, and around 5.4% of those were observed once. Of the sample, 0.92% is held by the ten largest clones.

The cysteine opens and the phenylalanine closes a CDR3 of 12 amino acids. Just the 36-base CDR3 DNA is kept, in frame starting at base 1. The junction shows trimming of 4 bases on V and 11 bases on J, and the gene matches do not reach 7 bases of it. Per the germline V gene, SGDLS is the CDR1 and YYNGEE is the CDR2. This clonotype was counted ten times or more. What antigen it recognizes has not been identified. Nothing much larger sits one base from this clone, and base qualities are not available. Sequencing was performed on whole blood. The source of this sequence is an adult who was a healthcare worker with PCR-confirmed SARS-CoV-2 infection or an uninfected control (not recorded which). The chain employs TRBV9 and TRBJ1-1; a stretch of 8 junction bases matches TRBD1. In nucleotides, the sequence is TGTGCCAGCAGCCGAGGACAGGGAGGCGCTTTCTTT. The encoded protein is CASSRGQGGAFF.